This passage covers 5 T cell receptor beta chains from one sample sequenced in a study of CD8 T cells in Susac syndrome. The authors reverse transcribed roughly 0.5 to 1 ug RNA with random hexamers. Each CDR3 protein gets one entry after TCRdb re-called the immunoSEQ multiplex PCR reads with MiXCR. The sample has roughly 190,000 distinct CDR3 sequences; approximately 96% are singletons. The sample comprised CD4+ T cells from PBMCs. These receptors all stem from a human donor with Susac syndrome.

This clonotype was counted a single time. The chain uses TRBV9 and TRBJ2-6; 7 bases align to TRBD1. The CDR3 is 15 residues long. Trimming at V came to 1 base and at J to 3 bases, leaving 1 base not matched to a gene. Germline lookup yields CDR1 SGDLS and CDR2 YYNGEE. The CDR3 protein is CASSVRGLGANVLTF. The CDR3 region has the DNA TGTGCCAGCAGCGTAAGGGGGCTTGGGGCCAACGTCCTGACTTTC.

The rearrangement links TRBV20-1 to TRBJ2-1; 8 bases match TRBD2. With V trimmed by 1 base and J by 0 bases, 5 bases remained unmatched. The CDR3 consists of 16 residues. CDR1 and CDR2 from the germline V gene are DFQATT and SNEGSKA (reference sequence). CDR3 sequence (DNA): TGCAGTGCTAGAGGGCGGGGGGACTTCTCCTACAATGAGCAGTTCTTC. Translation gives CSARGRGDFSYNEQFF.

This chain joins TRBV12-5 and TRBJ2-1; possible D gene TRBD2, 7 bases. Trimming left V 7 bases short and J 3 bases short, with 25 bases between. Germline CDR1 is LGHNT and CDR2 is FRNRAP. The CDR3 covers 18 residues. CDR3 nucleotides: TGTGCTAGTGCCGCTGGAGTAGGTTGGAGGGGGGGCTACAATGAGCAGTTCTTC. Protein: CASAAGVGWRGGYNEQFF.

The chain links TRBV3-1 to TRBJ1-6; 11 bases line up with TRBD1. V dropped 0 bases and J dropped 10; count of bases not matched to a gene: 5. Germline values: CDR1 LGHDT, CDR2 YNNKEL (reference sequence). The CDR3 is made up of 16 amino acids. The CDR3 coding sequence is TGTGCCAGCAGCCAAGAGGGGGGGACAGGGGGATCACCCCTCCACTTT. Translation: CASSQEGGTGGSPLHF.

The CDR3 DNA reads as TGTGCCAGCTCACCATCGGACGGGGATCAGCCCCAGCATTTT. As protein: CASSPSDGDQPQHF. The chain is built from TRBV18 and TRBJ1-5; no clear D. The CDR3 covers 14 residues. Trimming removed 2 bases at V and 5 bases at J, with 10 bases between. In germline, CDR1 is KGHSH, CDR2 LQKENI.